This T cell receptor beta chain came from a study of CD8 T cells in ankylosing spondylitis. Points from the study as a whole: Prior work had noted some motif variants in reactive arthritis blood and synovial fluid.

CDR3 length equals 13 residues. Trimming took 6 bases from V and 2 from J, leaving 11 bases between them. Only a few counts were recorded for this clonotype. Antigen: not known. TCRdb independently ran MiXCR on the 5' RACE reads; one entry per CDR3 protein. The sample lists 200,000 to 300,000 distinct CDR3 sequences, more than 20% occurring once. The receptor was isolated from a male donor with ankylosing spondylitis or in good health (not recorded which). The sample comprised blood, either unsorted or a sorted T cell fraction (not recorded which). This chain links TRBV12-3 or TRBV12-4 with TRBJ2-7; D might be TRBD2 (5 bases). The CDR3 coding sequence is TGTGCCAGCAGCCTACTGGGAGCCTACGAGCAGTACTTC. Translated, it gives CASSLLGAYEQYF.